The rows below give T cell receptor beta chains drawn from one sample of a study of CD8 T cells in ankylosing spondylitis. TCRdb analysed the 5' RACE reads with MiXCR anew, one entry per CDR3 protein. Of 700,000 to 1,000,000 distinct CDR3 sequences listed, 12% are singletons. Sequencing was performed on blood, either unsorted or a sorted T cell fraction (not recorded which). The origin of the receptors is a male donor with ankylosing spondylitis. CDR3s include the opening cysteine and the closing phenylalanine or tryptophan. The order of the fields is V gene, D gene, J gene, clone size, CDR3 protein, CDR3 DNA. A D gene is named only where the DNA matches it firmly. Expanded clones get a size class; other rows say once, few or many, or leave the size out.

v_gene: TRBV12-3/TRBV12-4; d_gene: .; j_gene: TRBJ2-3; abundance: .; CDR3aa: CASTYVLLATDTQYF; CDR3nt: TGTGCCAGCACCTACGTCCTTTTAGCGACAGATACGCAGTATTTT
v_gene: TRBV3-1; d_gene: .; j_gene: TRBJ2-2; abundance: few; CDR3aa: CASSQLAELFF; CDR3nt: TGTGCCAGCAGCCAATTGGCGGAGCTGTTTTTT
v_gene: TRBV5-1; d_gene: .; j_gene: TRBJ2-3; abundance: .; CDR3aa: CASGDAPGRTDTQYF; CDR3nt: TGCGCCAGCGGAGACGCACCGGGTCGCACAGATACGCAGTATTTT
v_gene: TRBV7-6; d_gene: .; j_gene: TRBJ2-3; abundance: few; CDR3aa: CASSLVGTEDTQYF; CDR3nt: TGTGCCAGCAGCTTAGTGGGGACCGAAGATACGCAGTATTTT
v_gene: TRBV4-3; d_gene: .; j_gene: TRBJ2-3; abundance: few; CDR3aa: CASGRGGDTQYF; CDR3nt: TGCGCCAGCGGTCGAGGGGGAGATACGCAGTATTTT
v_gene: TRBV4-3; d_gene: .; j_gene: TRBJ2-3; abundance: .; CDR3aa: CASSQDSGRADTQYF; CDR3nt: TGCGCCAGCAGCCAAGATTCGGGGCGGGCCGATACGCAGTATTTT
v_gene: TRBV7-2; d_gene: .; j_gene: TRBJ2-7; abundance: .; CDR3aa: CASSHGSIAYEQYF; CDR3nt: TGTGCCAGCAGCCATGGCAGCATAGCCTACGAGCAGTACTTC
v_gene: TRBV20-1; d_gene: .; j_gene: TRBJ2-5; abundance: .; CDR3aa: CSAHGEGQETQYF; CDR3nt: TGCAGTGCTCACGGGGAAGGGCAAGAGACCCAGTACTTC
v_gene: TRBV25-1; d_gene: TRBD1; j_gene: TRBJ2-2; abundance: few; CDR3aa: CASSVELGQGARAGELFF; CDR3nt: TGTGCCAGCAGTGTTGAACTGGGACAGGGGGCTCGGGCCGGGGAGCTGTTTTTT
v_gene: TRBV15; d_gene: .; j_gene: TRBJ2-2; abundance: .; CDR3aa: CATRFRSTGELFF; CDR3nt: TGTGCCACCAGGTTCAGATCCACCGGGGAGCTGTTTTTT
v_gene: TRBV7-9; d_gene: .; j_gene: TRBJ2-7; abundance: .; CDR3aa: CASSLNIGGIPEQYF; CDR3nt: TGTGCCAGCAGCTTAAATATTGGAGGGATCCCCGAGCAGTACTTC
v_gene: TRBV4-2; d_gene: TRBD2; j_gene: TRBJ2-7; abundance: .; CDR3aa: CASSQAGRYEQYF; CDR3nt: TGTGCCAGCAGTCAAGCGGGGCGCTACGAGCAGTACTTC
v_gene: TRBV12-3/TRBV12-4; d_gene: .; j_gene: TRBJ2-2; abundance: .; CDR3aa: CASSLAPRFGGELFF; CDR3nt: TGTGCCAGCAGTTTAGCCCCGCGCTTTGGCGGGGAGCTGTTTTTT
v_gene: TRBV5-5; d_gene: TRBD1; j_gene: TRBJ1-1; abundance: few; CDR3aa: CASSLTTGRLTEAFF; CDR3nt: TGTGCCAGCAGTTTAACGACAGGGAGGCTCACTGAAGCTTTCTTT
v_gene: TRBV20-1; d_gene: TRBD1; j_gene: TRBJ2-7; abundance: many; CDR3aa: CSVRATGVGEQYF; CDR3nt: TGCAGTGTCCGAGCGACAGGGGTCGGCGAGCAGTACTTC
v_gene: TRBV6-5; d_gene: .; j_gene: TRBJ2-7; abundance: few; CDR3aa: CASSESSFEQYF; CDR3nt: TGTGCCAGCAGTGAGTCGAGTTTCGAGCAGTACTTC
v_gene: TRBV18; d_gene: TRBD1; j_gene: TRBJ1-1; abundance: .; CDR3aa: CASSQNKRGDSEAFF; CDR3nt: TGTGCCAGCTCACAAAACAAACGAGGGGACAGTGAAGCTTTCTTT
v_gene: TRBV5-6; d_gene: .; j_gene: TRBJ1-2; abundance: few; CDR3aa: CASSLLRGANYGYTF; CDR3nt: TGTGCCAGCAGCTTGTTGCGGGGAGCTAACTATGGCTACACCTTC
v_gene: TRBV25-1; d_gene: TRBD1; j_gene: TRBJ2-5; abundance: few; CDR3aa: CASSGGQGYTETQYF; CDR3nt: TGTGCCAGCAGTGGGGGACAGGGGTACACGGAGACCCAGTACTTC
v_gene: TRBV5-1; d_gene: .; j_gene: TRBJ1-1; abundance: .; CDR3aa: CASRLTVALMNTEAFF; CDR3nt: TGCGCCAGCAGGCTAACAGTGGCACTTATGAACACTGAAGCTTTCTTT
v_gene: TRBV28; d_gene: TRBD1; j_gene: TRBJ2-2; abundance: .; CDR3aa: CASSSTGDTGELFF; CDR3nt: TGTGCCAGCAGCTCGACAGGGGACACCGGGGAGCTGTTTTTT
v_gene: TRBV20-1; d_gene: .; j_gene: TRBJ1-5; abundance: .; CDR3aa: CSARDVWDQWNQPQHF; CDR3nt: TGCAGTGCTAGAGATGTTTGGGACCAATGGAATCAGCCCCAGCATTTT
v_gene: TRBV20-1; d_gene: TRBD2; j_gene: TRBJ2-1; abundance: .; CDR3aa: CSAQASGRTNEQFF; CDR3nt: TGCAGTGCTCAAGCTAGCGGGAGAACAAATGAGCAGTTCTTC
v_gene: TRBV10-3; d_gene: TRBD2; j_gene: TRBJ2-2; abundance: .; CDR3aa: CAISGGKERTSGGAGELFF; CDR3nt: TGTGCCATCAGTGGAGGGAAGGAACGGACTAGCGGGGGTGCCGGGGAGCTGTTTTTT
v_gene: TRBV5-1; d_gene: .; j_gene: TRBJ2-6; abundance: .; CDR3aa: CASSLNWGAKGANVLTF; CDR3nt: TGCGCCAGCAGCCTGAACTGGGGGGCGAAAGGGGCCAACGTCCTGACTTTC
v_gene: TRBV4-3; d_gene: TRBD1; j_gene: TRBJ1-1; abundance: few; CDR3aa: CASSLDRAGEAFF; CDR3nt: TGCGCCAGCAGCCTAGACAGGGCTGGTGAAGCTTTCTTT
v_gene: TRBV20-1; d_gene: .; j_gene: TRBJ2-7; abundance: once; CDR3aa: CSAYYDSSYEQYF; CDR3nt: TGCAGTGCCTACTACGACAGCTCCTACGAGCAGTACTTC
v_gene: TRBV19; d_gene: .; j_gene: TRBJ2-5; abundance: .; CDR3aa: CASRDTRQETQYF; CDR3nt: TGTGCCAGTAGGGACACAAGACAAGAGACCCAGTACTTC
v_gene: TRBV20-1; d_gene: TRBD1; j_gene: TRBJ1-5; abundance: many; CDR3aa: CSARERQGASQPQHF; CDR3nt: TGCAGTGCTAGAGAGAGACAGGGGGCAAGTCAGCCCCAGCATTTT
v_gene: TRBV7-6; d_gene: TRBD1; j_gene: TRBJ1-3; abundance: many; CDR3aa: CASRGQGSGNTIYF; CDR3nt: TGTGCCAGCCGCGGACAGGGCTCTGGAAACACCATATATTTT
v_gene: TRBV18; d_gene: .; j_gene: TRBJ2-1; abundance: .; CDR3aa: CASSPRDEDEQFF; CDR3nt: TGTGCCAGCTCACCACGGGATGAGGATGAGCAGTTCTTC
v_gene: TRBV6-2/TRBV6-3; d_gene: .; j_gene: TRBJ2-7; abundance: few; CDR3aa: CASSRRTEFYEQYF; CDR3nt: TGTGCCAGCAGTCGCAGGACAGAATTTTACGAGCAGTACTTC
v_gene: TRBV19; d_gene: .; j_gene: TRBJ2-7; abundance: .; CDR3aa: CASSHLRGRGSYEQYF; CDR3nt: TGTGCCAGTAGTCACCTCAGGGGACGGGGCTCCTACGAGCAGTACTTC
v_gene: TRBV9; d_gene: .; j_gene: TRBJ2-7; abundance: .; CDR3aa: CASSVASGSYEQYF; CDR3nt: TGTGCCAGCAGCGTAGCTTCAGGCAGCTACGAGCAGTACTTC
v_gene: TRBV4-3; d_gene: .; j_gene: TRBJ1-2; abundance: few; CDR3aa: CASSQDAFTPTTNYGYTF; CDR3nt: TGCGCCAGCAGCCAAGACGCCTTTACCCCTACTACTAACTATGGCTACACCTTC
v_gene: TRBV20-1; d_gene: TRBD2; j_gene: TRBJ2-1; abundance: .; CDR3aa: CSAPGLAGFYNEQFF; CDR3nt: TGCAGTGCCCCAGGACTAGCGGGATTCTACAATGAGCAGTTCTTC
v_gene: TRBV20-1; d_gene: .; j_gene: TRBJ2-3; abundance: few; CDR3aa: CSASVQGADTQYF; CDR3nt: TGCAGTGCTAGCGTACAGGGTGCAGATACGCAGTATTTT
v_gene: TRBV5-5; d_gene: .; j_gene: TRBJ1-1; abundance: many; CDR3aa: CASSVTTLNTEAFF; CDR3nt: TGTGCCAGCAGCGTGACAACCCTGAACACTGAAGCTTTCTTT
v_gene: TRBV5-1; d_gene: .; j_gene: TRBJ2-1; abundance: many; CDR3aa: CASSFQPTGNEQFF; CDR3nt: TGCGCCAGCAGCTTTCAACCAACGGGCAATGAGCAGTTCTTC
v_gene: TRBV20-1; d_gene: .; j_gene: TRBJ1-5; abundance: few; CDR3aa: CSARGQELFNQPQHF; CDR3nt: TGCAGTGCCCGTGGGCAGGAGCTCTTCAATCAGCCCCAGCATTTT
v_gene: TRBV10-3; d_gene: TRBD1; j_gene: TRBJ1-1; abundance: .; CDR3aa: CAISESTGPTEAFF; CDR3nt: TGTGCCATCAGTGAGTCGACAGGGCCCACTGAAGCTTTCTTT
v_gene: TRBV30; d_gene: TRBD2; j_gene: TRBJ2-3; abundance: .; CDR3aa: CAWSVGGSFTDTQYF; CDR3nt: TGTGCCTGGAGTGTGGGGGGGAGTTTCACAGATACGCAGTATTTT
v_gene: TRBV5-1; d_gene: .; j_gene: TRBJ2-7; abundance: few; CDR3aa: CASSLVDIVLGEQYF; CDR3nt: TGCGCCAGCAGCTTGGTGGACATTGTTTTAGGGGAGCAGTACTTC
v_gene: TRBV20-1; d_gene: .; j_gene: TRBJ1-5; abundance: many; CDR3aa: CSATRGGQPQHF; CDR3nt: TGCAGTGCTACAAGGGGCGGCCAGCCCCAGCATTTT
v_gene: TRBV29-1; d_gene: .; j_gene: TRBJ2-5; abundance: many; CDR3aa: CSVESPTETQYF; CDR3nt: TGCAGCGTTGAGTCGCCCACAGAGACCCAGTACTTC
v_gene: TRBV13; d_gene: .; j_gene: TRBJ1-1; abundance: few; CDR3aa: CASHRAGHMNTEAFF; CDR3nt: TGTGCCAGCCACCGGGCGGGACACATGAACACTGAAGCTTTCTTT
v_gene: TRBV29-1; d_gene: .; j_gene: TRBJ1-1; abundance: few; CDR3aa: CSGMSRINTEAFF; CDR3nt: TGCAGCGGCATGTCCAGAATTAACACTGAAGCTTTCTTT
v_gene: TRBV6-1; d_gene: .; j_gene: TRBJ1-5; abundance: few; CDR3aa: CASSETSNQPQHF; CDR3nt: TGTGCCAGCAGTGAAACGAGCAATCAGCCCCAGCATTTT
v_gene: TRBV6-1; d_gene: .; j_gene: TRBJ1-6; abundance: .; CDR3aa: CASSPVSKWSPLHF; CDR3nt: TGTGCCAGCAGCCCCGTCTCGAAGTGGTCACCCCTCCACTTT
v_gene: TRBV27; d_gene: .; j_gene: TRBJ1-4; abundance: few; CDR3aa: CASSAYFDREEKLFF; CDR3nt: TGTGCCAGCAGTGCTTACTTCGACCGGGAGGAAAAACTGTTTTTT